This entry is about one T cell receptor beta chain. This same CDR3 is encoded by further DNA sequences in the sample. The data originate from a study of blood T cell repertoires in COVID-19. V was cut by 1 base and J by 0 bases, with 3 bases left in between. Germline V gene data show CDR1 as MNHEY and CDR2 as SMNVEV (reference sequence). The CDR3 contains 13 residues. Using immunoSEQ multiplex PCR, the repertoire was profiled, and TCRdb retains in-frame clones only, with some absent. The table has about 670,000 clones, 90% seen once. The J gene is TRBJ1-1, the V gene TRBV27; D gene uncertain. Sequenced material: peripheral blood. This TCR came from a woman aged 18 to 35 with acute or convalescent COVID-19. The CDR3: CASSLYMNTEAFF. In nucleotides, the CDR3 is TGTGCCAGCAGTTTATATATGAACACTGAAGCTTTCTTT.